Shown below are 18 T cell receptor beta chains from a single sample sequenced in a study of blood T cell repertoires in COVID-19. The assay was immunoSEQ multiplex PCR, and TCRdb's table has in-frame clones only and misses some. The sample lists about 120,000 clones, 70% to 90% occurring once. Source material: peripheral blood. The receptors stem from a woman older than 75 with acute or convalescent COVID-19.

The CDR3 here is CASSRLAGVYEQYF. The CDR3 region has the DNA TGTGCCAGCAGTCGACTAGCGGGAGTTTACGAGCAGTACTTC. This sequence joins TRBV2 and TRBJ2-7, with 12 bases aligning to TRBD2. J lost 4 bases, V lost 5 bases, and 3 bases had no gene match. Germline loops: CDR1 SNHLY, CDR2 FYNNEI. The CDR3 runs 14 residues. Filled out from reference TRBV2 and TRBJ2-7, the complete variable domain reads EPEVTQTPSHQVTQMGQEVILRCVPISNHLYFYWYRQILGQKVEFLVSFYNNEISEKSEIFDDQFSVERPDGSNFTLKIRSTKLEDSAMYFCASSRLAGVYEQYFGPGTRLTVT.

The chain recombines TRBV7-2 with TRBJ2-7; tentatively, D is TRBD2 (5 bases). Germline-derived CDR1 and CDR2 are SGHTA and FQGNSA. CDR3 length equals 16 residues. V lost 2 bases, J lost 0 bases, and 14 bases lay in between. The CDR3 region has the DNA TGTGCCAGCAGCTTAAACCCCCCGGGGTCCTCCTACGAGCAGTACTTC. It encodes CASSLNPPGSSYEQYF.

This chain links TRBV6-5 with TRBJ2-5; 7 bases fit TRBD2. CDR1 is MNHEY and CDR2 is SVGAGI in the germline V gene. CDR3 size: 14 residues. V lost 7 bases and J lost 4; bases outside the gene matches: 9. DNA of the CDR3: TGTGCCAGCACCCATGGGGGGGTGGGAGAGACCCAGTACTTC. Its protein is CASTHGGVGETQYF.

The chain links TRBV19 to TRBJ2-1; possible D gene TRBD2, 5 bases. CDR1 and CDR2 (germline): LNHDA, SQIVND (reference sequence). The ends were cut back, 3 bases at V and 4 bases at J, with 13 bases in the middle. CDR3 length: 15 amino acids. In DNA form, the CDR3 reads TGTGCCAGTAGTATCAGCACTAGTCCATACAATGAGCAGTTCTTC. Its protein product is CASSISTSPYNEQFF.

The V gene is TRBV29-1, the J gene TRBJ1-3; D ambiguous. The CDR3 runs to 13 residues. The germline V gene encodes CDR1 SQVTM and CDR2 ANQGSEA. The ends were cut back, 4 bases at V and 4 bases at J, with 11 bases in the middle. The DNA for the CDR3 is TGCAGCGTTGTGCCCAACTACGGAAACACCATATATTTT. This encodes CSVVPNYGNTIYF.

CDR3 residues: CASSFIAGVNTEAFF. CDR3 sequence (DNA): TGCGCCAGCAGCTTCATCGCGGGGGTGAACACTGAAGCTTTCTTT. V is TRBV5-1 and J is TRBJ1-1; D is possibly TRBD1 (5 bases). The CDR3 runs to 15 residues. Trimming shortened V by 2 bases and J by 0 bases, and 11 bases separated the two germline ends. Germline V gene lookup returns CDR1 SGHRS and CDR2 YFSETQ.

In its sample, this clone was seen once. The CDR3 region is CASRNLAGGNEQFF. In DNA form, the CDR3 reads TGTGCCAGCAGGAATCTAGCGGGAGGGAATGAGCAGTTCTTC. The chain links TRBV6-5 to TRBJ2-1, with TRBD2 identical over 12 bases. Per the germline V gene, CDR1 is MNHEY and CDR2 is SVGAGI. The CDR3 runs to 14 residues. V lost 6 bases to trimming and J lost 7 bases; unmatched junction nucleotides: 4.

The rearrangement uses TRBV3-1 (or the pseudogene TRBV3-2) and TRBJ1-1; a possible D gene is TRBD1 (5 bases). The CDR3 has 13 amino acids. The germline CDR1 and CDR2 sequences are LGHDT and YNNKEL (reference sequence). V was shortened by 5 bases and J by 5 bases, with 12 bases between the two germline ends. The CDR3 spells CASSFRGGTEAFF. The CDR3 bases are TGTGCCAGCAGCTTCCGGGGGGGAACTGAAGCTTTCTTT.

The chain joins TRBV5-5 to TRBJ1-6; 8 bases map to TRBD1. In germline, CDR1 is SGHKS, CDR2 YYEKEE (reference sequence). V trimming: 1 base; J trimming: 7 bases; junction bases outside the gene matches: 7. This CDR3 spans 16 amino acids. The CDR3 here is CASSLIGQGGNSPLHF. The CDR3 region has the DNA TGTGCCAGCAGCTTGATAGGACAGGGAGGGAATTCACCCCTCCACTTT. Complete variable domain (other parts from reference TRBV5-5 and TRBJ1-6): DAGVTQSPTHLIKTRGQQVTLRCSPISGHKSVSWYQQVLGQGPQFIFQYYEKEERGRGNFPDRFSARQFPNYSSELNVNALLLGDSALYLCASSLIGQGGNSPLHFGNGTRLTVT.

This sequence joins TRBV27 and TRBJ1-5; 10 bases align to TRBD1. The ends lost 6 bases at V and 4 bases at J; junction bases unmatched: 3. The CDR3 has 14 amino acids. Germline V gives CDR1 MNHEY, CDR2 SMNVEV (reference sequence). The CDR3 here is CASSRTGGNQPQHF. The CDR3, as DNA: TGTGCCAGCAGCAGGACAGGGGGGAATCAGCCCCAGCATTTT.

The rearrangement uses TRBV9 and TRBJ1-3, with D perhaps TRBD1 (6 bases). Trimming took off 7 bases at V and 0 bases at J, with 11 bases between the two ends. The CDR3 contains 14 residues. Per germline, CDR1 SGDLS and CDR2 YYNGEE. CDR3 protein: CASRGASSGNTIYF. In nucleotides, the CDR3 is TGTGCCAGCCGGGGGGCGAGCTCTGGAAACACCATATATTTT.

This clone was observed once. The DNA for the CDR3 is TGTGCCAGCAGCTTATTGGGGGCGCCATCCTATGGCTACACCTTC. Its protein is CASSLLGAPSYGYTF. The chain employs TRBV7-3 and TRBJ1-2; D perhaps matches TRBD1 (6 bases). The germline gives CDR1 SGHTA, CDR2 FQGTGA. V was pared by 2 bases and J by 4 bases, with 14 bases between. CDR3 size: 15 residues. Together with reference TRBV7-3 and TRBJ1-2, the CDR3 gives the full variable domain: GAGVSQTPSNKVTEKGKYVELRCDPISGHTALYWYRQSLGQGPEFLIYFQGTGAADDSGLPNDRFFAVRPEGSVSTLKIQRTERGDSAVYLCASSLLGAPSYGYTFGSGTRLTVV.

This chain uses TRBV10-2 with TRBJ1-4, with 10 bases matching TRBD1. This CDR3 is built from 15 residues. Losses at the gene ends were 6 bases for V and 8 bases for J; bases not matched to a gene: 9. Germline loops: CDR1 WSHSY, CDR2 SAAADI. The CDR3 coding sequence is TGCGCCAGCAGACCCCGGGACAGGGGTGGCGAAAAACTGTTTTTT. Residues: CASRPRDRGGEKLFF.

This chain connects TRBV5-6 to TRBJ1-3, with unresolved D. The CDR3 has 13 residues. The V gene lost 2 bases and the J gene lost 4 bases, with 7 bases spanning the gap. Germline V gene data show CDR1 as SGHDT and CDR2 as YYEEEE. CDR3 protein: CASSLPQGNTIYF. The CDR3 DNA reads as TGTGCCAGCAGCTTACCACAGGGAAACACCATATATTTT.

The chain couples TRBV5-1 to TRBJ2-3; D may be TRBD1 (5 bases). V gave up 0 bases and J gave up 4 bases, with 12 bases separating them. The CDR3 runs to 15 residues. CDR1 is SGHRS, CDR2 YFSETQ, per germline. CDR3 DNA: TGCGCCAGCAGCTTGGGACAGTTAGGGGCAGATACGCAGTATTTT. Translating gives CASSLGQLGADTQYF.

The chain recombines TRBV3-1 (or the pseudogene TRBV3-2) with TRBJ2-5, with D tentatively TRBD1 (6 bases). V was shortened by 4 bases and J by 0 bases, with 12 bases between the two germline ends. CDR3 length: 15 amino acids. Germline assignment: CDR1 LGHDT and CDR2 YNNKEL (reference sequence). The CDR3 is CASSLRQADQETQYF. CDR3 sequence (DNA): TGTGCCAGCAGCCTCCGACAGGCCGACCAAGAGACCCAGTACTTC.

The chain has TRBV29-1 and TRBJ2-7; D is ambiguous. CDR1 is SQVTM, CDR2 ANQGSEA, per germline. Trimming pared 4 bases from V and 0 bases from J, leaving 10 bases between. CDR3 length equals 13 residues. The chain's CDR3 is CSVAAQVSYEQYF. Written as DNA, the CDR3 is TGCAGCGTTGCTGCCCAGGTCTCCTACGAGCAGTACTTC.

The chain has TRBV2 and TRBJ1-1; 8 nucleotides line up with TRBD1. With 6 bases clipped from V and 4 bases from J, the junction kept 7 bases outside the gene matches. Germline CDR1 is SNHLY and CDR2 is FYNNEI. The CDR3 is 14 residues long. The CDR3 loop reads CASRVTGEGTEAFF. CDR3 sequence (DNA): TGTGCCAGCAGAGTGACAGGGGAGGGCACTGAAGCTTTCTTT.